The rows below give T cell receptor beta chains drawn from one sample of a study of blood T cell repertoires in COVID-19. Produced via immunoSEQ multiplex PCR; TCRdb's table is partial and in-frame only. The table has some 120,000 clones, roughly 83% seen once. Sequencing input: peripheral blood. Source of these receptors: a woman between 25 and 40 years old who had recovered from COVID-19. Each CDR3 is given without its conserved first and last residue.

j_call v_call cdr3_aa
TRBJ2-4 TRBV4-1 ASSQEVQGAYPDIQY
TRBJ2-7 TRBV9 ASSVDGGQDSSYEQY
TRBJ2-1 TRBV3-1/TRBV3-2 ASSLQGGYNEQF
TRBJ2-3 TRBV12-5 ASGLNRLAPPDTQY
TRBJ2-2 TRBV5-6 ASSLTGGALGELF
TRBJ1-1 TRBV9 ASSSAAALRGGTEAF
TRBJ2-7 TRBV3-1/TRBV3-2 ASSPRWASQGNYEQY
TRBJ2-3 TRBV7-8 ASSVGQGTGGSTDTQY
TRBJ1-3 TRBV28 ASSRPGQKPSGNTIY
TRBJ1-1 TRBV20-1 SASTGTEAF
TRBJ2-1 TRBV20-1 SASLGGRASHNDEQF
TRBJ1-1 TRBV19 ASSPAAGDTEAF
TRBJ2-7 TRBV10-1 ASSESGTSGSYEQY
TRBJ2-3 TRBV10-2 ASSGGQGTIKLQY
TRBJ1-1 TRBV11-1 ASGKPGGTGNTEAF
TRBJ2-3 TRBV27 ASRLDGTSGTDTQY
TRBJ2-5 TRBV19 ASSAAGGKRTQY
TRBJ1-4 TRBV4-2 ASSQEGGQSNEKLF
TRBJ2-1 TRBV19 ASRTGGDSYNEQF
TRBJ1-3 TRBV13 ASSPGQPGNTIY
TRBJ2-2 TRBV11-1 ASSPGQGTGELF
TRBJ2-3 TRBV7-6 ASSVGSLDSGDTQY
TRBJ1-4 TRBV3-1/TRBV3-2 ASSQVRGLSEKLF
TRBJ1-2 TRBV6-1 ASSEGTARYGYT
TRBJ2-7 TRBV12-5 ASGLGDSTYEQY
TRBJ1-2 TRBV2 ASRTGTVNGYT
TRBJ1-6 TRBV12-2 ASRLNDWDSSSYNSPLH
TRBJ1-6 TRBV7-9 ASSFGWQGNNSPLH
TRBJ2-7 TRBV9 ASSGTVGDLGEQY
TRBJ2-1 TRBV10-1 ASSTGSYNEQF
TRBJ1-5 TRBV4-1 ASSLRTGSNQPQH
TRBJ2-2 TRBV5-1 ASSVVSGPGELF
TRBJ2-6 TRBV5-1 ASSLAVGVGANVLT
TRBJ1-1 TRBV30 AWNRGLGSAEAF
TRBJ2-5 TRBV20-1 SASRGGGETQY
TRBJ1-1 TRBV11-2 ASSLRGGFNTEAF
TRBJ2-5 TRBV5-6 ASSRGSETQY
TRBJ1-1 TRBV15 ATRKTGTGFSEAF
TRBJ1-4 TRBV10-3 AISTRNTGPTNEKLF
TRBJ2-2 TRBV7-2 ASSLVAGTGELF
TRBJ2-1 TRBV19 ASSIRVGLAGGHEQF
TRBJ1-1 TRBV23-1 ASFGGFSEAF
TRBJ2-7 TRBV5-8 ASSLVREAYEQY
TRBJ1-1 TRBV5-4 ASSLPSFEGQIIEAF
TRBJ2-1 TRBV6-5 ASKRGSSYNEQF
TRBJ1-5 TRBV7-8 ASNPWGGSGSNQPQH
TRBJ2-3 TRBV5-5 ASSLLLASTDTQY
TRBJ2-7 TRBV5-1 ASSLAESYEQY
TRBJ1-2 TRBV10-3 AIRGQERAGDNYGYT
TRBJ2-3 TRBV4-2 ASSQRTSGTSDTQY
TRBJ2-1 TRBV25-1 ASRAYAYNEQF
TRBJ2-2 TRBV7-2 ASSSPGQGYGELF
TRBJ2-2 TRBV3-1/TRBV3-2 ASSPTGSDGELF
TRBJ2-1 TRBV4-1 ASSRSRGLNEQF